Sequencing of this T cell receptor beta chain was carried out in a study of CD8 T cells in Susac syndrome. Turning to the study itself: Sequencing included Susac syndrome patients, roughly six of them with active disease and roughly eight in remission.

Patients with Susac syndrome met diagnostic criteria that were recently defined for definite or probable disease. After extraction with the RNeasy kit, about 0.5 to 1 ug of the RNA was reverse transcribed using random hexamers. TCRdb ran MiXCR on the immunoSEQ multiplex PCR reads and lists one entry per CDR3 protein. This repertoire shows 200,000 to 250,000 distinct CDR3 sequences, approximately 94% found once; its top ten account for 0.15% to 0.2%. Sequenced sample: CD4+ T cells from PBMCs. This clonotype originated in a human donor with Susac syndrome.

The CDR3 loop is CASSIASGGEETQYF. The CDR3, as DNA: TGTGCCAGTAGTATCGCCAGCGGGGGGGAAGAGACCCAGTACTTC. This chain uses TRBV19 with TRBJ2-5, with 10 bases aligning to TRBD2. Germline CDR1 is LNHDA and CDR2 is SQIVND (reference sequence). The junction had 4 bases not matched to a gene; V was cut back by 3 bases and J by 3 bases. The CDR3 totals 15 residues.